This TCR beta chain appears in the sequencing data of a study of T cells in narcolepsy. Turning to the study itself: Enrolled donors included narcolepsy type 1 or type 2 patients and healthy controls.

Germline assignment: CDR1 LGHNT and CDR2 FRNRAP. Deletions cut 3 bases from V and 6 bases from J, with 8 bases between. The CDR3 length is 12 residues. On this clone: Its antigen is unknown.

The table came from immunoSEQ multiplex PCR; TCRdb's copy has only in-frame clones and leaves some out. The data contain 30,000 to 35,000 clones, about nine tenths of them singletons. General study results and limits: Autoreactive clone sequences were missing from some blood memory CD4+ repertoires. Same-patient CSF and blood CD4+ T cell clonotypes included HCRT-specific and TRIB2-specific autoreactive ones. Autoreactive clonotypes reportedly recurred in blood of same and different patients, not controls.

The specimen sequenced was CD45RA- memory CD4+ T cells from PBMCs. J is TRBJ1-1 and V is TRBV12-5; D gene uncertain. The clonotype was recovered from a human donor with narcolepsy. The CDR3 DNA reads TGTGCTAGTGGTTTAATCCGCGCTGAAGCTTTCTTT. Residues: CASGLIRAEAFF. Full variable domain (missing parts from reference TRBV12-5 and TRBJ1-1): DARVTQTPRHKVTEMGQEVTMRCQPILGHNTVFWYRQTMMQGLELLAYFRNRAPLDDSGMPKDRFSAEMPDATLATLKIQPSEPRDSAVYFCASGLIRAEAFFGQGTRLTVV.